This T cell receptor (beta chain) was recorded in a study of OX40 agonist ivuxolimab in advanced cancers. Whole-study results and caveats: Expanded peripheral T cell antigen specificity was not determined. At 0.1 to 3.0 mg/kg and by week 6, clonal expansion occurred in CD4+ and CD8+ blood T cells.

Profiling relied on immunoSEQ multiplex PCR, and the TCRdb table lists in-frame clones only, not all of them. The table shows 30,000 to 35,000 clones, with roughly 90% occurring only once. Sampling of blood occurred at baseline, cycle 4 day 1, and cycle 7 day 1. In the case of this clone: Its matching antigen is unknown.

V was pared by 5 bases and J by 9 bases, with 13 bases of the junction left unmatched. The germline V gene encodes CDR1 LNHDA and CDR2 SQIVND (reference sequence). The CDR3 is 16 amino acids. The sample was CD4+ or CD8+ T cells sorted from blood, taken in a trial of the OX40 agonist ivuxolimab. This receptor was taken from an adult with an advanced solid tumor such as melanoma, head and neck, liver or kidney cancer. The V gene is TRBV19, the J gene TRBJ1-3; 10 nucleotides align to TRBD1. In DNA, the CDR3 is TGTGCCAGTAGTTCGGGACAGGGGCCTTTGGTTTTCACCATATATTTT. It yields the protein CASSSGQGPLVFTIYF. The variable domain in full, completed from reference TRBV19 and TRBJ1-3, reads DGGITQSPKYLFRKEGQNVTLSCEQNLNHDAMYWYRQDPGQGLRLIYYSQIVNDFQKGDIAEGYSVSREKKESFPLTVTSAQKNPTAFYLCASSSGQGPLVFTIYFGEGSWLTVV.